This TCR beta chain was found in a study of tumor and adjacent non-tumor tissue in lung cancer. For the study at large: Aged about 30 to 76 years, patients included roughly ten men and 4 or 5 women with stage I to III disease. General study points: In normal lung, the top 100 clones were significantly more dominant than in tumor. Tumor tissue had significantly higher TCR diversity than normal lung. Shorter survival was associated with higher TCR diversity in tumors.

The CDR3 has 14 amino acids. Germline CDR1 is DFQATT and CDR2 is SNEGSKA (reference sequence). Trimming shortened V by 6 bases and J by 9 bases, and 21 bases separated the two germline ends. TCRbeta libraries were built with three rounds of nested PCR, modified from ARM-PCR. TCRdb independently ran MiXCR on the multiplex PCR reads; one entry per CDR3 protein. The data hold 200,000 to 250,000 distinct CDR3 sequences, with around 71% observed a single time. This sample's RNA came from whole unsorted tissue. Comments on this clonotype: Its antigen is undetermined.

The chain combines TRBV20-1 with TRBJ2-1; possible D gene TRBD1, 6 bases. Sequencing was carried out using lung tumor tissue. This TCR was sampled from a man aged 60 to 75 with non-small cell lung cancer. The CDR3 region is CSAEGRGHRSEQFF. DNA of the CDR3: TGCAGTGCCGAGGGCAGGGGTCACAGGAGTGAGCAGTTCTTC.